This passage covers 20 T cell receptor beta chains from one sample sequenced in a study of cytomegalovirus exposure and HLA in healthy donors. The study ran its PCR with 60 Vbeta and 13 Jbeta primers. The table came from immunoSEQ multiplex PCR; TCRdb's copy has only in-frame clones and leaves some out. The data contain some 100,000 clones, around 79% of them singletons. Material: PBMCs. The receptors were sampled from a male donor in good health and CMV-seropositive.

The V call is TRBV28, the J call TRBJ1-3; D might be TRBD1 (5 bases). The CDR3 is 15 residues long. Trimming pared 6 bases from V and 3 bases from J, leaving 15 bases between. The germline V gene encodes CDR1 MDHEN and CDR2 SYDVKM. This CDR3 is CASSSSGISGNTIYF. DNA of the CDR3: TGTGCCAGCAGCTCCTCAGGGATAAGTGGAAACACCATATATTTT.

The V and J genes are TRBV30 and TRBJ2-4, with D perhaps matching TRBD1 (6 bases). The V and J ends lost 4 bases and 6 bases respectively, with 10 bases between them. Germline lookup yields CDR1 GTSNPN and CDR2 SVGIG (reference sequence). This CDR3 has 12 amino acids. Written as DNA, the CDR3 is TGTGCCTGGAACCGAGGGGGAAACATTCAGTACTTC. This sequence encodes CAWNRGGNIQYF.

V gene TRBV6-1 combines with J gene TRBJ2-1; D is uncertain. CDR1 is MNHNS, CDR2 SASEGT, per germline. The V end was cut by 7 bases, the J end by 1 base, with 5 bases between. This CDR3 region has 12 residues. The CDR3 bases are TGTGCCAGCACTCGGTCCTACAATGAGCAGTTCTTC. It specifies CASTRSYNEQFF.

The rearrangement uses TRBV15 and TRBJ1-5, with 7 bases matching TRBD1. Per the germline V gene, CDR1 is LNHNV and CDR2 is YYDKDF (reference sequence). The length of the CDR3 is 15 residues. V was clipped by 3 bases and J by 0 bases; unmatched bases: 2. The CDR3 region has the DNA TGTGCCACCAGCAGGACAGGGTCTAGCAATCAGCCCCAGCATTTT. It codes for CATSRTGSSNQPQHF.

CDR3 residues: CASSYNQGSNQPQHF. CDR3 nucleotides: TGCGCCAGCAGCTACAACCAGGGGAGTAATCAGCCCCAGCATTTT. The chain uses TRBV4-1 and TRBJ1-5; possibly TRBD1 for D (6 bases). The germline V gene encodes CDR1 MGHRA and CDR2 YSYEKL. The CDR3 extends over 15 amino acids. Deletions cut 5 bases from V and 4 bases from J, with 15 bases between.

This chain uses TRBV11-3 with TRBJ2-7; D may be TRBD1 (6 bases). Germline V gives CDR1 SGHNT, CDR2 YENEEA. CDR3 length equals 14 residues. The ends were cut back, 2 bases at V and 5 bases at J, with 13 bases in the middle. This chain's CDR3 is CASSLRGHRDEQYF. CDR3 DNA sequence: TGTGCCAGCAGCTTAAGGGGACATAGGGACGAGCAGTACTTC.

This clone was observed a single time. CDR3 in amino acids: CASSVVPGNYGYTF. Written as DNA, the CDR3 is TGTGCCAGCAGCGTAGTACCGGGAAACTATGGCTACACCTTC. This sequence joins TRBV9 and TRBJ1-2, with D unclear. In germline, CDR1 is SGDLS, CDR2 YYNGEE. Trimming stripped 0 bases from V and 2 bases from J, with 8 bases between. This CDR3 comprises 14 residues.

A few counts support this clone. This chain links TRBV30 with TRBJ1-5; 7 positions agree with TRBD1. After removal of 0 bases from V and 1 base from J, the junction contained 15 bases not matched to a gene. The CDR3 has 19 amino acids. Germline CDR1 reads GTSNPN; CDR2 reads SVGIG (reference sequence). The CDR3 loop is CAWSVRRQGGRWSNQPQHF. The CDR3 DNA reads as TGTGCCTGGAGTGTACGGAGGCAGGGGGGCCGATGGAGCAATCAGCCCCAGCATTTT.

This chain joins TRBV7-2 and TRBJ1-1; 7 bases are a match to TRBD1. The trim removed 1 base at V and 5 bases at J, leaving 4 bases unmatched. The CDR3 has 14 amino acids. Germline assignment: CDR1 SGHTA and CDR2 FQGNSA. The CDR3 nucleotides are TGTGCCAGCAGCTTAGGGGACAGACGGACTGAAGCTTTCTTT. It translates to CASSLGDRRTEAFF.

V gene TRBV30 combines with J gene TRBJ2-2; possibly TRBD2 for D (6 bases). V lost 4 bases and J 4 bases, leaving 13 bases between the germline ends. The CDR3 consists of 14 residues. Looked up from germline, CDR1 is GTSNPN and CDR2 is SVGIG (reference sequence). CDR3 coding DNA: TGTGCCTGGACCCGGCGGAGGGTCACCGGGGAGCTGTTTTTT. This gives the protein CAWTRRRVTGELFF.

J is TRBJ2-3 and V is TRBV4-2, with D tentatively TRBD1 (6 bases). The germline CDR1 and CDR2 sequences are LGHNA and YNFKEQ. This CDR3 is built from 15 residues. Trimming removed 0 bases from V and 4 bases from J, with 11 bases in between. The CDR3 loop reads CASSQEWAGADTQYF. CDR3 DNA sequence: TGTGCCAGCAGCCAAGAATGGGCAGGGGCAGATACGCAGTATTTT.

The chain carries TRBV7-9 and TRBJ2-1, with TRBD2 as a possible D gene (6 bases). Trimming left V 5 bases short and J 1 base short, with 15 bases between. The CDR3 spans 16 residues. Germline V lookup: CDR1 SEHNR, CDR2 FQNEAQ (reference sequence). CDR3 bases: TGTGCCAGCAGCCTCACCCACGGGGGATCCTACAATGAGCAGTTCTTC. Amino acid sequence: CASSLTHGGSYNEQFF.

CDR3 DNA sequence: TGTGCCAGCAGCCAAGTTAGCCGGTGGAGAGCCGTGTTCTTC. This gives the protein CASSQVSRWRAVFF. V and J are TRBV14 and TRBJ2-1; D unresolved. V lost 1 base, J lost 15 bases, and 19 bases lay in between. From germline, CDR1 is SGHDN and CDR2 FVKESK. This CDR3 has 14 residues.

The chain is built from TRBV7-9 and TRBJ2-7, with D uncertain. This CDR3 comprises 14 residues. The germline CDR1 and CDR2 sequences are SEHNR and FQNEAQ (reference sequence). V gave up 1 base and J gave up 2 bases, with 9 bases separating them. The CDR3 loop is CASSLGLETYEQYF. The CDR3 DNA reads as TGTGCCAGCAGCTTAGGACTCGAAACCTACGAGCAGTACTTC.

The chain has TRBV30 and TRBJ1-2, with D unclear. This CDR3 has 16 residues. V was shortened by 0 bases and J by 0 bases, with 14 bases between the two germline ends. Germline CDR1 and CDR2: GTSNPN and SVGIG (reference sequence). The CDR3 loop is CAWSVRRDITNYGYTF. The CDR3, as DNA: TGTGCCTGGAGTGTACGTAGAGACATCACTAACTATGGCTACACCTTC. The full variable domain, in which reference TRBV30 and TRBJ1-2 provide the parts outside the CDR3, is SQTIHQWPATLVQPVGSPLSLECTVEGTSNPNLYWYRQAAGRGLQLLFYSVGIGQISSEVPQNLSASRPQDRQFILSSKKLLLSDSGFYLCAWSVRRDITNYGYTFGSGTRLTVV.

The chain combines TRBV6-6 with TRBJ1-6; 9 nucleotides agree with TRBD1. From germline, CDR1 is MNHNY and CDR2 SVGAGI (reference sequence). The CDR3 has 16 amino acids. The V and J ends lost 2 bases and 9 bases, in that order; junction bases with no gene match: 8. CDR3 protein: CASSYGRDRVGSPLHF. CDR3 DNA: TGTGCCAGCAGTTACGGAAGGGACAGGGTGGGTTCACCCCTCCACTTT.

J is TRBJ1-3 and V is TRBV4-1; 7 bases line up with TRBD1. Germline lookup yields CDR1 MGHRA and CDR2 YSYEKL. Trimming at V came to 2 bases and at J to 2 bases, leaving 6 bases not matched to a gene. This CDR3 contains 16 residues. Here the CDR3 DNA reads TGCGCCAGCAGCCAACCCCGACAGGGCGCTGGAAACACCATATATTTT. Translated, it gives CASSQPRQGAGNTIYF.

The gene calls are TRBV4-1 and TRBJ1-2; a weak D match, TRBD1 (6 bases). The CDR3 consists of 14 residues. CDR1 and CDR2 from the germline V gene are MGHRA and YSYEKL. Deletions cut 5 bases from V and 1 base from J, with 11 bases between. Here the CDR3 reads CASSIEGVNYGYTF. As DNA, the CDR3 is TGCGCCAGCAGCATAGAGGGGGTTAACTATGGCTACACCTTC.

The rearrangement joins TRBV7-3 to TRBJ1-1; tentative D call: TRBD1 (5 bases). The germline gives CDR1 SGHTA, CDR2 FQGTGA. The V gene lost 5 bases and the J gene lost 0 bases, with 16 bases spanning the gap. CDR3 length: 16 amino acids. This CDR3 reads CASSQSQGAMNTEAFF. The CDR3 DNA is TGTGCCAGCAGCCAGTCCCAAGGGGCGATGAACACTGAAGCTTTCTTT.

The rearrangement uses TRBV23-1 and TRBJ1-1; the D gene is possibly TRBD1 (6 bases). TRBV23-1 is annotated as an ORF whose role is uncertain. This CDR3 comprises 13 residues. Trimming left V 6 bases short and J 4 bases short, with 12 bases between. CDR3 region: CASSPSGVTEAFF. CDR3 nucleotide sequence: TGCGCCAGCAGCCCATCAGGGGTCACTGAAGCTTTCTTT.